This entry describes one TCR beta chain. This clonotype was detected only a few times. The clone's antigen remains unknown. Per-nucleotide qualities are absent, and no much larger clonotype sits a single base away. The CDR3 contains 15 residues, cysteine and phenylalanine counted. The sequence is cut down to CDR3 DNA, 45 bases in frame from base 1. Trimming leaves V shorter by 5 bases and J shorter by 3 bases, with the junction holding 7 bases beyond the gene matches. Based on the germline V gene, the CDR1 and CDR2 sequences are SGHRS and YFSETQ. Library preparation was by 5' RACE. The listed sequencing device is NextSeq 500. Unique molecular identifiers were attached to individual cDNA molecules in the TCR library protocol so that sequencing error and PCR bias could be corrected. Both TCR alpha and beta chains were sequenced, and tight co-correlation was observed between alpha and beta sequence abundances in each sample. The study's own analysis went as follows. Decombinator V4 was used to perform V gene, J gene and CDR3 annotation of TCR sequences. Expanded TCRs were defined as changing significantly between any two time points under a Poisson model with p below 0.0001. TCR abundances were normalised to the total number of TCRs sequenced per sample and expressed as counts per million. MAIT TCRs were defined by TRAV1-2 paired with TRAJ12, TRAJ20 or TRAJ33, and iNKT TCRs by TRAV10 paired with TRAJ18. A search of VDJdb, accessed on 1 November 2021, was run for TCRs annotated to CMV, EBV and SARS-CoV-2, with TCRs annotated for multiple antigens excluded. TCRdb reran the public reads through fastp at Q25 and MiXCR, keeping productive beta chains. Rows merge per CDR3 protein into single entries with the most common DNA and genes. None of the V and J calls come from the authors' own analysis; TCRdb made them. The sample table shows some 58,000 distinct CDR3 sequences, and 11% are seen once. About 2.8% of the sample rests with the top ten.

These data originate in a study of early T cells in non-severe SARS-CoV-2 infection (dated by TCRdb to the early 2020s). About the study as a whole: TCR sequencing used bulk RNA from unsorted whole blood, so alpha and beta chains could not be paired.

This was a case-control study nested in a cohort of healthcare workers in London, UK, who had nasopharyngeal swab PCR tests and blood samples taken every week. Healthcare workers were recruited during the week of the UK lockdown, between 23 and 31 March 2020, and followed weekly for up to about 15 weeks. Study-wide conclusions, independent of this receptor: VDJdb matching was skewed toward anti-spike CD8 responses, so virus-specific expansions were likely underestimated and private and CD4 specificities were missed.

The TCR originated in an adult who was a healthcare worker with PCR-confirmed SARS-CoV-2 infection or an uninfected control (not recorded which). The material was whole blood, obtained at baseline. The chain was built from TRBV5-1 and TRBJ1-5; 8 middle bases align to TRBD1. In nucleotide form, the sequence is TGCGCCAGCAGTCCCGGGGGACAGGACAATCAGCCCCAGCATTTT. This is translated as CASSPGGQDNQPQHF.